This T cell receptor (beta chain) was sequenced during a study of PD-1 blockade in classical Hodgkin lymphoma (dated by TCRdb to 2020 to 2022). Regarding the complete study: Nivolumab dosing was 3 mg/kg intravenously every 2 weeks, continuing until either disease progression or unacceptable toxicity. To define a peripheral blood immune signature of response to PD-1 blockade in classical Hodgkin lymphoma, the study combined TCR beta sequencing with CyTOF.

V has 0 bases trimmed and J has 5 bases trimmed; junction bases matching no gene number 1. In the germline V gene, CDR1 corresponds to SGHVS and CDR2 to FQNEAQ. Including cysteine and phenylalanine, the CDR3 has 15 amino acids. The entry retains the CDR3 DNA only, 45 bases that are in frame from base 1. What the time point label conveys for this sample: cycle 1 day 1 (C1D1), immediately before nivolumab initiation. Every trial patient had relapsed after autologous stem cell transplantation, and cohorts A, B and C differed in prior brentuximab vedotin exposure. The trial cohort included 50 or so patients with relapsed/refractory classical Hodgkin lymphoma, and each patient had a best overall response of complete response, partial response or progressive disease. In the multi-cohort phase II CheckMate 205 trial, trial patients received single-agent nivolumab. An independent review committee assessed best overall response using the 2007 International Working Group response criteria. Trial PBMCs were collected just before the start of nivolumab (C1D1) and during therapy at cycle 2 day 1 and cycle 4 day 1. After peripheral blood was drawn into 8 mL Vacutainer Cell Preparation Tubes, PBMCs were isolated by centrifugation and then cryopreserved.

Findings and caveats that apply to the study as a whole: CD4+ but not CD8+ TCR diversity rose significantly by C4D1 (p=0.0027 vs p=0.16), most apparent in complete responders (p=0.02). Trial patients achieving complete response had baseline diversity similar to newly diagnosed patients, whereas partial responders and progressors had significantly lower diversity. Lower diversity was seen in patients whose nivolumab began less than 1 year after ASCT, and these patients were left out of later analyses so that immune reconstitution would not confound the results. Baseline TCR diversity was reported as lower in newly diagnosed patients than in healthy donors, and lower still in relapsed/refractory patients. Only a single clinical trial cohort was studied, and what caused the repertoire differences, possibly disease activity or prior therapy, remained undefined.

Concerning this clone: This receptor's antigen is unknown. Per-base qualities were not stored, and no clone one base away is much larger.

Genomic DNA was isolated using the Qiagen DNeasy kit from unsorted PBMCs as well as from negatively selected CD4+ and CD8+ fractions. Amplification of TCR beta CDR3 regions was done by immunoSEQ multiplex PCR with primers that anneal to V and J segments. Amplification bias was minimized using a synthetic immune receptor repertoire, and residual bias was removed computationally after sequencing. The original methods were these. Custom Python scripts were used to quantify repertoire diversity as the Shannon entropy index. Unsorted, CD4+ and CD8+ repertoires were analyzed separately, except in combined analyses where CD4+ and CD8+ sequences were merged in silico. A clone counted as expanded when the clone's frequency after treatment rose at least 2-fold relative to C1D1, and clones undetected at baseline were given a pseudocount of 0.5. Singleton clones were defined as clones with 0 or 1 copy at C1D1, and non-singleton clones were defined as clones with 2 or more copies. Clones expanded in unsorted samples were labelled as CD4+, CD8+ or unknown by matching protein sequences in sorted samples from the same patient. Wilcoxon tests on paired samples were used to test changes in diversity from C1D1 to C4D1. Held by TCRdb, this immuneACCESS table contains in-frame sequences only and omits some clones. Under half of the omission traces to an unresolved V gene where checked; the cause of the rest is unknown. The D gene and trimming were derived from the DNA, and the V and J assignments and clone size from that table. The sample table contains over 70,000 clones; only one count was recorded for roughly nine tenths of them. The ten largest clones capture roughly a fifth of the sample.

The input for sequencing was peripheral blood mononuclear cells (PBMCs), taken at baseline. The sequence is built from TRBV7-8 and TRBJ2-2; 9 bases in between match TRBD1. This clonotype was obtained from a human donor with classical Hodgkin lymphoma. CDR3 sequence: CASSLAGQGTGELFF. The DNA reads TGTGCCAGCAGCTTAGCGGGACAGGGTACCGGGGAGCTGTTTTTT.